These 21 T cell receptor beta chains were all obtained from the same sample, sequenced in a study of blood T cell repertoires in COVID-19. Data came from immunoSEQ multiplex PCR; TCRdb stores just in-frame clones and leaves some out. The sample yields 140,000 to 150,000 clones, about 87% seen once. Sequencing was done on a sample of PBMCs or T cells enriched from blood (not recorded which). Every receptor here comes from a man between 60 and 70 years old who had recovered from COVID-19.

The gene calls are TRBV11-2 and TRBJ2-7; 9 bases are shared with TRBD2. The CDR3 loop spans 14 amino acids. Germline V gives CDR1 SGHAT, CDR2 FQNNGV. The trim removed 3 bases at V and 3 bases at J, leaving 3 bases unmatched. For the CDR3, the DNA is TGTGCCAGCAGCTTTAGCGGGGGTAACTACGAGCAGTACTTC. It codes for CASSFSGGNYEQYF.

The chain carries TRBV7-9 and TRBJ1-1; D is uncertain. Trimming took off 7 bases at V and 1 base at J, with 7 bases between the two ends. This CDR3 has 12 residues. The germline V gene encodes CDR1 SEHNR and CDR2 FQNEAQ (reference sequence). CDR3 residues: CASTGRNTEAFF. Here the CDR3 DNA reads TGTGCCAGCACGGGCAGGAACACTGAAGCTTTCTTT.

V gene TRBV18 combines with J gene TRBJ2-1; a weak D match, TRBD1 (6 bases). The CDR3 spans 15 residues. The germline CDR1 and CDR2 sequences are KGHSH and LQKENI. V lost 6 bases to trimming and J lost 8 bases, with 20 bases between them. CDR3 sequence reads: CASSRRTGTPHEQFF. CDR3 sequence (DNA): TGTGCCAGCTCCCGTCGAACAGGGACACCCCATGAGCAGTTCTTC.

In this sample, this clone turned up a few times. Other DNA sequences in this specimen translate into the identical CDR3. This chain uses TRBV27 with TRBJ1-5, with D possibly matching TRBD1 (5 bases). This CDR3 is 14 amino acids long. Trimming took 6 bases from V and 0 from J, leaving 9 bases between them. Germline CDR1 reads MNHEY; CDR2 reads SMNVEV (reference sequence). CDR3 loop: CASSDRFSNQPQHF. The CDR3 DNA sequence: TGTGCCAGCAGCGACAGATTTAGCAATCAGCCCCAGCATTTT.

The chain is built from TRBV5-3 and TRBJ2-2; 10 positions agree with TRBD1. TRBV5-3 is an open reading frame whose function is uncertain. The V segment lost 4 bases and the J segment 3 bases; nucleotides outside the gene matches: 9. The CDR3 extends over 17 amino acids. CDR3 sequence (DNA): TGTGCCAGAAGCACCCCCGGGACAGGGGACTACACCGGGGAGCTGTTTTTT. Its protein product is CARSTPGTGDYTGELFF.

V usage is TRBV5-1 and J usage is TRBJ1-1; D is unresolved. The CDR3 is 14 residues long. V was trimmed by 4 bases and J by 1 base, leaving 11 bases between them. Germline CDR1 and CDR2: SGHRS and YFSETQ. DNA for the CDR3: TGCGCCAGCAGCGACCAGGCGACGAACACTGAAGCTTTCTTT. Its protein is CASSDQATNTEAFF. The full variable domain, its missing parts supplied by reference TRBV5-1 and TRBJ1-1, is KAGVTQTPRYLIKTRGQQVTLSCSPISGHRSVSWYQQTPGQGLQFLFEYFSETQRNKGNFPGRFSGRQFSNSRSEMNVSTLELGDSALYLCASSDQATNTEAFFGQGTRLTVV.

This clone has just one count. Mismatch with germline at one junction end may stem from a read error. The CDR3 here is CASSLATGDEQYF. The CDR3 DNA reads TGTGCTAGCAGCTTAGCTACAGGGGACGAGCAGTACTTC. The genes are TRBV7-7 and TRBJ2-7, with 7 bases fitting TRBD1. CDR1 and CDR2 (germline): SSHAT, FNYEAQ (reference sequence). CDR3 length: 13 residues. Drawing the rest from reference TRBV7-7 and TRBJ2-7, the complete variable domain is GAGVSQSPRYKVTKRGQDVTLRCDPISSHATLYWYQQALGQGPEFLTYFNYEAQPDKSGLPSDRFSAERPEGSISTLTIQRTEQRDSAMYRCASSLATGDEQYFGPGTRLTVT.

This clone appeared a single time. The chain uses TRBV11-2 and TRBJ1-3, with D possibly being TRBD1 (6 bases). The CDR3 runs to 14 residues. The V end lost 5 bases, the J end lost 5 bases, and 13 bases lay between the germline ends. Germline CDR1 reads SGHAT; CDR2 reads FQNNGV. In nucleotides, the CDR3 is TGTGCCAGCAGCCCCGGGGGGGGCCGAAACACCATATATTTT. Translation gives CASSPGGGRNTIYF.

The V gene is TRBV2, the J gene TRBJ2-7; 11 nucleotides agree with TRBD2. The CDR3 extends over 15 amino acids. CDR1 is SNHLY, CDR2 FYNNEI, per germline. With V trimmed by 6 bases and J by 3 bases, 7 bases remained unmatched. The DNA of the CDR3 is TGTGCCAGCAGCCAAACTAGCGGGGGTTTCTACGAGCAGTACTTC. Residues: CASSQTSGGFYEQYF.

The V and J genes are TRBV7-2 and TRBJ1-5; TRBD1 matches 10 bases. The CDR3 extends over 17 amino acids. V trimming: 1 base; J trimming: 4 bases; junction bases outside the gene matches: 7. Germline V lookup: CDR1 SGHTA, CDR2 FQGNSA. CDR3 sequence: CASSLETPDRGNQPQHF. In DNA, the CDR3 is TGTGCCAGCAGCTTAGAGACTCCGGACAGGGGGAATCAGCCCCAGCATTTT.

V is TRBV7-8 and J is TRBJ2-4; TRBD2 matches 7 bases. Trimming removed 1 base from V and 9 bases from J; junction bases left unmatched: 6. The CDR3 is 14 amino acids. The V gene's germline CDR1 is SGHVS and CDR2 FQNEAQ. The CDR3: CASSLGGEGSIQYF. The CDR3 coding sequence is TGTGCCAGCAGCTTAGGAGGGGAGGGGAGCATTCAGTACTTC.

The V call is TRBV5-6, the J call TRBJ2-1; possibly TRBD1 for D (6 bases). The V gene's germline CDR1 is SGHDT and CDR2 YYEEEE. The CDR3 contains 16 residues. The germline V and J ends were trimmed by 4 bases and 0 bases, with 14 bases remaining between them. CDR3 protein: CASSPPGRGSYNEQFF. Here the CDR3 DNA reads TGTGCCAGCAGCCCACCAGGCAGGGGCTCCTACAATGAGCAGTTCTTC. Full variable domain (missing parts from reference TRBV5-6 and TRBJ2-1): DAGVTQSPTHLIKTRGQQVTLRCSPKSGHDTVSWYQQALGQGPQFIFQYYEEEERQRGNFPDRFSGHQFPNYSSELNVNALLLGDSALYLCASSPPGRGSYNEQFFGPGTRLTVL.

A few counts support this clone. The rearrangement joins TRBV27 to TRBJ1-2; D is unresolved. The CDR3 loop spans 13 amino acids. Germline CDR1 and CDR2: MNHEY and SMNVEV (reference sequence). V lost 0 bases, J lost 4 bases, and 6 bases lay in between. DNA for the CDR3: TGTGCCAGCAGTTTATCCGCCAGCTATGGCTACACCTTC. Its protein product is CASSLSASYGYTF.

The CDR3 DNA reads TGTGCCAGCAGCCAAACTAGCGGGAGACAAGAGACCCAGTACTTC. It translates to CASSQTSGRQETQYF. The chain is built from TRBV7-6 and TRBJ2-5; the match to TRBD2 covers 11 bases. Per germline, CDR1 SGHVS and CDR2 FNYEAQ. Losses at the gene ends were 5 bases for V and 2 bases for J; bases not matched to a gene: 4. The CDR3 loop spans 15 amino acids.

The table lists this clone with a count of one. J is TRBJ1-1 and V is TRBV13, with a tentative D call TRBD1 (5 bases). Trimming removed 3 bases from V and 4 bases from J, with 12 bases in between. In germline, CDR1 is PRHDT, CDR2 FYEKMQ (reference sequence). The CDR3 extends over 14 amino acids. The CDR3 DNA is TGTGCCAGCAGCTTTTCCGGGGGAAGCACTGAAGCTTTCTTT. It specifies CASSFSGGSTEAFF.

The genes are TRBV5-1 and TRBJ1-2; a weak D match, TRBD1 (6 bases). The CDR3 spans 14 residues. The V and J ends lost 4 bases and 2 bases respectively, with 12 bases between them. Germline assignment: CDR1 SGHRS and CDR2 YFSETQ. In nucleotides, the CDR3 is TGCGCCAGCAGCATAGGGGGTGCAAACTATGGCTACACCTTC. Its protein product is CASSIGGANYGYTF.

The V gene is TRBV7-8, the J gene TRBJ2-2, with no clear D. V shed 10 bases and J shed 6 bases, with 18 bases lying between them. Germline V gene lookup returns CDR1 SGHVS and CDR2 FQNEAQ. CDR3 length: 14 residues. The CDR3 loop is CATTKSSVAGELFF. CDR3 DNA: TGTGCCACTACCAAGTCTTCGGTTGCCGGGGAGCTGTTTTTT.

The chain combines TRBV10-3 with TRBJ1-5; no clear D. The CDR3 covers 15 residues. The V gene's germline CDR1 is ENHRY and CDR2 SYGVKD. The V end was cut by 5 bases, the J end by 0 bases, with 11 bases between. The CDR3 sequence is CAISPDAYSNQPQHF. CDR3 in DNA: TGTGCCATCAGTCCAGATGCTTATAGCAATCAGCCCCAGCATTTT.

The chain couples TRBV3-1 (or the pseudogene TRBV3-2) to TRBJ2-7; D is unclear. V lost 5 bases to trimming and J lost 2 bases, with 4 bases between them. This CDR3 has 11 residues. Germline CDR1 LGHDT, CDR2 YNNKEL (reference sequence). The CDR3 DNA follows: TGTGCCAGCAGCTCCACCTACGAGCAGTACTTC. Its translation is CASSSTYEQYF.

This chain links TRBV3-1 (or the pseudogene TRBV3-2) with TRBJ1-5; the D is unclear. Germline values: CDR1 LGHDT, CDR2 YNNKEL (reference sequence). V was pared by 3 bases and J by 6 bases, with 12 bases between. CDR3 length: 14 residues. The CDR3 coding sequence is TGTGCCAGCAGCCAGAAGGTATCGGGTCAGCCCCAGCATTTT. It yields the protein CASSQKVSGQPQHF.

This chain connects TRBV28 to TRBJ1-5, with D maybe TRBD1 (6 bases). Germline CDR1 is MDHEN and CDR2 is SYDVKM. V shed 8 bases and J shed 0 bases, with 14 bases lying between them. The CDR3 is 15 residues long. The CDR3 DNA reads TGTGCCAGCTCCCCCCAGGGGTATAGCAATCAGCCCCAGCATTTT. This sequence encodes CASSPQGYSNQPQHF. Using reference TRBV28 and TRBJ1-5 for the parts outside the CDR3, the full variable domain is DVKVTQSSRYLVKRTGEKVFLECVQDMDHENMFWYRQDPGLGLRLIYFSYDVKMKEKGDIPEGYSVSREKKERFSLILESASTNQTSMYLCASSPQGYSNQPQHFGDGTRLSIL.